The sequence of this T cell receptor beta chain was determined in a study of T cell therapy after organ transplantation. Study at large: Patients received up to 6 T cell doses every 2 weeks.

Time point meaning: 4-8 weeks after completion of therapy. Sequencing was performed with immunoSEQ multiplex PCR; in TCRdb, only in-frame clones are kept and a portion is missing. The sample records 20,000 or so clones, around 80% being singletons. About this clone: Its antigen is not known.

Material: CD8+ T cells from blood, obtained after autologous CMV-specific T cell therapy. This clonotype was obtained from a human patient who had received a solid organ transplant and had CMV disease. Some T cells may trace back to the graft donor.

The CDR3 protein is CASNGGTYQGDTQYF. The CDR3 DNA is TGTGCCAGCAACGGTGGTACGTACCAAGGAGATACGCAGTATTTT. The V gene is TRBV7-9, the J gene TRBJ2-3; D unclear. Germline CDR1 is SEHNR and CDR2 is FQNEAQ (reference sequence). This CDR3 has 15 residues. The germline V and J ends were trimmed by 7 bases and 5 bases, with 19 bases remaining between them.